This is a list of T cell receptor beta chains from one sample in a study of blood T cell repertoires in COVID-19. The repertoire was sequenced with immunoSEQ multiplex PCR; TCRdb's copy has only in-frame clones and lacks some. The sample yields tens of thousands of clones, about 90% seen once. Sequencing was carried out using peripheral blood. The receptors were sampled from a middle-aged man with COVID-19, enrolled during active disease. Both conserved end residues are part of each CDR3. Each record gives: J gene, clone size, D gene, V gene, CDR3 length, CDR3 protein, CDR3 DNA. D genes are given only for firm matches. Clone size is given for some rows only: seen once, a few or many times, or a class if the clone is expanded.

>TRBJ2-3|-|-|TRBV5-6|14
CASSWRDSTDTQYF
TGTGCCAGCAGCTGGCGGGACAGCACAGATACGCAGTATTTT
>TRBJ1-3|-|TRBD1|TRBV28|18
CASSPLDRAKRTGDTIYF
TGTGCCAGCAGTCCCCTCGACAGGGCCAAACGAACTGGGGACACCATATATTTT
>TRBJ1-1|-|-|TRBV5-1|13
CASSPGGATEAFF
TGCGCCAGCAGCCCTGGAGGGGCCACTGAAGCTTTCTTT
>TRBJ1-1|-|TRBD1|TRBV7-2|17
CASSLGIGTGGVTEAFF
TGTGCCAGCAGCTTAGGGATTGGGACAGGGGGCGTCACTGAAGCTTTCTTT
>TRBJ1-1|-|TRBD1|TRBV18|14
CASSRDRGDTEAFF
TGTGCCAGCTCACGGGACAGGGGGGACACTGAAGCTTTCTTT
>TRBJ1-1|-|-|TRBV2|17
CASNHQGGGFRNTEAFF
TGTGCCAGCAATCACCAGGGAGGGGGTTTTAGGAACACTGAAGCTTTCTTT
>TRBJ1-6|-|TRBD1|TRBV4-1|14
CASSPRTGDSPLHF
TGCGCCAGCAGCCCCAGGACAGGGGATTCACCCCTCCACTTT
>TRBJ1-3|-|-|TRBV6-5|15
CASSPSSDSGNTIYF
TGTGCCAGCAGCCCGTCCAGCGACTCTGGAAACACCATATATTTT
>TRBJ1-6|-|-|TRBV14|16
CASSQESPAANSPLHF
TGTGCCAGCAGCCAAGAATCGCCAGCGGCTAATTCACCCCTCCACTTT
>TRBJ2-4|-|TRBD2|TRBV4-1|15
CASSLGLAEINIQYF
TGCGCCAGCAGCCTGGGACTAGCGGAAATAAACATTCAGTACTTC
>TRBJ2-1|-|-|TRBV6-4|16
CASSVRGESSYNEQFF
TGTGCCAGCAGTGTCAGGGGGGAGAGCTCCTACAATGAGCAGTTCTTC
>TRBJ2-1|-|-|TRBV11-1|14
CASNSLGANVEQFF
TGTGCCAGCAACTCCTTAGGGGCTAACGTTGAGCAGTTCTTC
>TRBJ2-4|-|TRBD2|TRBV5-4|17
CASSSVAGGTQGGIQYF
TGTGCCAGCAGCTCCGTAGCGGGAGGGACGCAAGGGGGCATTCAGTACTTC
>TRBJ2-7|once|TRBD1|TRBV29-1|15
CSVLNRDSNFYEQYF
TGCAGCGTGCTGAACCGGGACAGCAATTTCTACGAGCAGTACTTC